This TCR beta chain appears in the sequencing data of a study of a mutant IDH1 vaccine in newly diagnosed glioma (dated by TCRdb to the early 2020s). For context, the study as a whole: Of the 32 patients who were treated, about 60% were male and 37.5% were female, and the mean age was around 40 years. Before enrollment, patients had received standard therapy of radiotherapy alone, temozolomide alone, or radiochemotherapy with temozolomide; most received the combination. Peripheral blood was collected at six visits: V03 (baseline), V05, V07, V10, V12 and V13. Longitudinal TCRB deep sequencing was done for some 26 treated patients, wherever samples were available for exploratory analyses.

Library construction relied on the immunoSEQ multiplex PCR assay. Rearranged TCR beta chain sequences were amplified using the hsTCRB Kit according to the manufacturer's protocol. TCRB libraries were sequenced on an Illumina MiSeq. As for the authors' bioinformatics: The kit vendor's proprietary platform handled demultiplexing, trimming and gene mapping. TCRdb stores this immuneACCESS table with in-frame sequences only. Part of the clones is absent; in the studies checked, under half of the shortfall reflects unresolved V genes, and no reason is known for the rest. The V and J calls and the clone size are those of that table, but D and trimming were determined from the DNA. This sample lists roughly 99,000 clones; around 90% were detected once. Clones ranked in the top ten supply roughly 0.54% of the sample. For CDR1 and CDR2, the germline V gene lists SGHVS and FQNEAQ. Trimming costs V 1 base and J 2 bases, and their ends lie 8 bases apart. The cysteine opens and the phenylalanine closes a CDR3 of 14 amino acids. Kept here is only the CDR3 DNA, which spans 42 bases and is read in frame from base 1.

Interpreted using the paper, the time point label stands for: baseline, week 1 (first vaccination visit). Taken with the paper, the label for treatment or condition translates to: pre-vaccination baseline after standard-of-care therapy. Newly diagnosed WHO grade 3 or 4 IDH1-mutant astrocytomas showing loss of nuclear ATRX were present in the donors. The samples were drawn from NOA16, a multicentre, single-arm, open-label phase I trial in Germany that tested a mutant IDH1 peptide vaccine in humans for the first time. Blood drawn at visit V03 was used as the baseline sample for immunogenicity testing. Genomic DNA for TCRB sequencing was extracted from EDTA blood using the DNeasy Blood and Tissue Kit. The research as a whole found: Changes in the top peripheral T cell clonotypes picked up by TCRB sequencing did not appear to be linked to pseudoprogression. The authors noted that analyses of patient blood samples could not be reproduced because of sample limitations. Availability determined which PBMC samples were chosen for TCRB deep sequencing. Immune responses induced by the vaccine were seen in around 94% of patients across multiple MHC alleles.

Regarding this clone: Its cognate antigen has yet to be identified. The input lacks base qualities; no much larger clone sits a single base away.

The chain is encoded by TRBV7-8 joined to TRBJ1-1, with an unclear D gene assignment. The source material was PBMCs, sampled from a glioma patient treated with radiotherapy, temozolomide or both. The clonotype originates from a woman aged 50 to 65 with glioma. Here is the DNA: TGTGCCAGCAGCTTAGTTCGGGTTAACACTGAAGCTTTCTTT. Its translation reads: CASSLVRVNTEAFF.